This TCR beta chain was found in a study of neurological immune-mediated disorders. Overall study results and limits: The greatest degree of TCR clonal expansion was observed in HTLV-1-associated myelopathy, with the lowest in multiple sclerosis, below that of healthy controls. On phylogenetic grouping, the repertoires of 18 of 34 multiple sclerosis patients fell within one related-CDR3 cluster, constituting a possible signature.

Over 170 million TCR-beta sequences, together covering 15-18 subjects, were produced by every individual sequencing run that was carried out. TCRdb itself ran the 5' RACE reads through MiXCR, one entry per CDR3 protein. The sample holds tens of thousands of distinct CDR3 sequences, just over 2.5% seen once. The CDR3 spans 15 residues. Trimming took 7 bases from V and 0 from J, leaving 13 bases between them. This clonotype was detected many times. The antigen remains unidentified. The TCR sequence derives from a woman in her twenties or thirties with multiple sclerosis. The specimen sequenced was PBMCs. The gene calls are TRBV12-3 or TRBV12-4 and TRBJ1-3, with D tentatively TRBD1 (6 bases). In DNA form, the CDR3 reads TGTGCCAGCACCGTGCGGGACAACTCTGGAAACACCATATATTTT. It encodes CASTVRDNSGNTIYF.